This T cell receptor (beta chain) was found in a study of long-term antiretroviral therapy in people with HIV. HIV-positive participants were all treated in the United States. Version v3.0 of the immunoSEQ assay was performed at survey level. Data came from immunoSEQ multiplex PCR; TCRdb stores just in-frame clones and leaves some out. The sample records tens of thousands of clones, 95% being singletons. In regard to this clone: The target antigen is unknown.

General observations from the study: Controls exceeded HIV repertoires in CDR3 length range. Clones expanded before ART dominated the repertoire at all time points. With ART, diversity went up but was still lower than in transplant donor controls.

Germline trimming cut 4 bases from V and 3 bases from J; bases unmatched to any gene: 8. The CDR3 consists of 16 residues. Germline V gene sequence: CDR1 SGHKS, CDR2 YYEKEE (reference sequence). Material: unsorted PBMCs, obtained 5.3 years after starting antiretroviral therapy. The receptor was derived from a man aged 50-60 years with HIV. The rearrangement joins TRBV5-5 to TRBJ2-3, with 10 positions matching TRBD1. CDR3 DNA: TGTGCCAGCAGCGGCCGGGACAGGGGAGCAACAGATACGCAGTATTTT. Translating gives CASSGRDRGATDTQYF.